Below, one T cell receptor beta chain is given with its context. Its target is unknown. The sample is drawn from a study of long-term antiretroviral therapy in people with HIV. Study-level findings and limits: Diversity went up after ART and still fell short of transplant donor controls. Documentation of ART adherence, viral resistance or therapy changes was absent.

This CDR3 has 19 residues. V lost 2 bases, J lost 6 bases, and 26 bases lay in between. CDR1 and CDR2 from the germline V gene are SNHLY and FYNNEI. A v3.0 immunoSEQ assay was performed at survey level. Sequencing was performed with immunoSEQ multiplex PCR; in TCRdb, only in-frame clones are kept and a portion is missing. The sample gives 20,000 to 25,000 clones, approximately 80% of which show up once; 12% is in the top ten. The chain carries TRBV2 and TRBJ2-1; D might be TRBD1 (6 bases). The starting material was unsorted PBMCs, obtained 0.1 years before starting antiretroviral therapy. This sequence was found in a man aged 35 to 55 with HIV. DNA of the CDR3: TGTGCCAGCAGTGAAACGCCCGGGTGGGGGCAGGGTACCCCCAATGAGCAGTTCTTC. Protein: CASSETPGWGQGTPNEQFF.